Below, one TCR beta chain is given with its context. Its antigen is not identified. The study ran its PCR with 60 Vbeta and 13 Jbeta primers. The protocol was immunoSEQ multiplex PCR, while the TCRdb copy is restricted to in-frame clones and leaves out a portion. Found here are about 200,000 clones, approximately 86% of them singletons; the top ten hold more than 1.5%. This entry belongs to a study of cytomegalovirus exposure and HLA in healthy donors. For the study at large: Findings of an earlier analysis included some 120 million unique TCR beta sequences from 200 million or so T cells. Whole-study findings and limits: Reportedly, TCR beta sequences accurately predicted HLA-A and HLA-B alleles in most subjects. TRBV6-2, TRBV6-3 and other indistinguishable V segments were excluded.

This CDR3 has 14 residues. Germline V CDR1 and CDR2: MNHNS, SASEGT. Trimming took 6 bases from V and 8 from J; bases not matched to a gene: 12. The receptor was derived from a woman younger than 30 in good health and CMV-seronegative. The chain is built from TRBV6-1 and TRBJ1-2; TRBD1 agrees at 7 bases. Specimen: PBMCs. The DNA of the CDR3 is TGTGCCAGCAGCGCGGGACAGCTAACGAGGGGCTACACCTTC. The encoded protein is CASSAGQLTRGYTF.